This T cell receptor beta chain is from a study of CD8+ T cells in alopecia areata. The wider study: Severity scoring for treated patients was based on the percentage of affected scalp area.

The treatment denotes: oral pan-JAK inhibitor, 5-10 mg twice daily. The authors extracted RNA and reverse transcribed it into cDNA as the sequencing template. Repertoires were generated with immunoSEQ multiplex PCR, while TCRdb's copy carries only in-frame clones and drops some. The repertoire holds tens of thousands of clones, with roughly 30% as singletons. About this clone itself: Its matching antigen is unknown.

Study findings and constraints: Scalp clonality and expanded CD8+ clones among the top 100 showed significant decreases with tofacitinib.

This CDR3 comprises 14 residues. The ends were cut back, 7 bases at V and 5 bases at J, with 15 bases in the middle. Looked up from germline, CDR1 is SGHNT and CDR2 is YYREEE (reference sequence). The source was CD8+ T cells sorted from blood, collected at week 4, from a patient treated with tofacitinib. The chain uses TRBV5-4 and TRBJ2-2; a weak D match, TRBD1 (6 bases). This sequence originates from a human donor with alopecia areata. The CDR3 protein is CASATGTRTGELFF. The DNA of the CDR3 is TGTGCCAGCGCGACCGGGACAAGGACCGGGGAGCTGTTTTTT.